These T cell receptor beta chains were read from a single sample in a study of blood T cell repertoires in COVID-19. Sequenced by immunoSEQ multiplex PCR; TCRdb stores in-frame clones only, minus some. Altogether about 94,000 clones are present, 80% being singletons, with the ten largest covering under 20%. The sequencing sample was made of peripheral blood. All receptors derive from a human donor in a cohort sampled during active COVID-19. CDR3s include the opening cysteine and the closing phenylalanine or tryptophan. The D gene is left open where the match is weak. The size entry is marked missing in some rows and otherwise reads once, few, many or a size class.

CDR3 length	V gene	D gene	clone size	J gene	CDR3 protein	CDR3 DNA
13	TRBV12-3/TRBV12-4	TRBD1	.	TRBJ1-1	CASSLGQGADAFF	TGTGCCAGCAGCCTCGGACAGGGGGCCGACGCTTTCTTT
14	TRBV7-3	TRBD2	.	TRBJ2-7	CASSPTSGNYEQYF	TGTGCCAGCAGCCCTACTAGCGGGAACTACGAGCAGTACTTC
15	TRBV6-6	.	once	TRBJ1-1	CASSPGRDWNTEAFF	TGTGCCAGCAGCCCCGGACGGGATTGGAACACTGAAGCTTTCTTT
12	TRBV6-4	.	.	TRBJ2-7	CASSNGSIEQYF	TGTGCCAGCAGCAACGGGTCGATCGAGCAGTACTTC
10	TRBV6-5	.	few	TRBJ2-1	CAGGDNEQFF	TGTGCCGGAGGGGACAATGAGCAGTTCTTC
11	TRBV5-6	.	.	TRBJ2-1	CASSSYNEQFF	TGTGCCAGCAGCTCTTACAATGAGCAGTTCTTC
16	TRBV5-5	TRBD2	.	TRBJ2-7	CASSTTSANTVYEQYF	TGTGCCAGCAGCACGACTAGCGCCAATACCGTCTACGAGCAGTACTTC
14	TRBV24-1	TRBD1	.	TRBJ2-5	CATSDRQGLGTQYF	TGTGCCACCAGTGATCGACAGGGCCTTGGGACCCAGTACTTC
17	TRBV28	.	.	TRBJ2-7	CASRGGTGPFGSYEQYF	TGTGCCAGCAGGGGAGGCACAGGCCCTTTCGGCTCCTACGAGCAGTACTTC
14	TRBV6-5	.	.	TRBJ2-7	CAVRGVGRSREQYF	TGTGCCGTCCGGGGAGTCGGCCGATCTCGCGAGCAGTACTTC
12	TRBV30	TRBD1	.	TRBJ1-1	CAWSVQGIAAFF	TGTGCCTGGAGTGTACAGGGGATTGCCGCTTTCTTT
15	TRBV6-1	.	.	TRBJ2-2	CASSEMEGRAGELFF	TGTGCCAGCAGTGAAATGGAGGGCAGGGCCGGGGAGCTGTTTTTT
12	TRBV12-1	.	.	TRBJ2-7	CASSSRQYEQYF	TGTGCCAGCAGCTCCCGACAGTACGAGCAGTACTTC
15	TRBV2	.	.	TRBJ2-7	CASRTGTGPPYEQYF	TGTGCCAGCAGAACCGGGACTGGACCTCCCTACGAGCAGTACTTC
14	TRBV11-2	TRBD1	.	TRBJ2-7	CASSLGTAADEQYF	TGTGCCAGCAGCTTGGGGACAGCTGCCGACGAGCAGTACTTC
14	TRBV2	TRBD1	.	TRBJ2-5	CATTHRGIGETQYF	TGTGCCACCACCCACAGGGGGATTGGGGAGACCCAGTACTTC